The entry below gives a single TCR beta chain sequence along with its context. Its matching antigen is unknown. This sample was included in a study of T cells expressing NK-cell markers. At the level of the study: Of eight sequenced donors, seven were HCMV-seropositive and one HCMV-seronegative. Study-level findings and limits: HCMV specificity of the expanded NKG2C+ T cell clones was not established. About six of the donors carried dominant NKG2C+ clonotypes that took up roughly 1.0-8% of their CD8+ T cells.

Germline V lookup: CDR1 MNHEY, CDR2 SVGEGT. The CDR3 covers 15 residues. TCRdb reprocessed the 5' RACE reads, with one entry per CDR3 protein and no DNA. Here the sample table reports 550,000 or so distinct CDR3 sequences. The specimen sequenced was blood T cells: a sorted CD56 or NKG2C T cell subset, CD4+ or CD8+ T cells, or bulk PBMC T cells (not recorded which). The chain has TRBV6-2 or TRBV6-3 and TRBJ1-5; the TCRdb call, TRBD1, lacks DNA for checking. This receptor was taken from a man aged 18-30 years in good health. CDR3 loop: CASSRRTGYNQPQHF.